Presented here are 28 T cell receptor beta chains from one specimen sequenced in a study of synovial regulatory T cells in juvenile arthritis. Method: immunoSEQ multiplex PCR; TCRdb's copy keeps in-frame clones and lacks some. The sample's table shows about 10,000 clones. Sequencing used Treg cells from blood. The subset was: remaining (HLA-DR-negative) circulating blood Treg cells. All receptors come from a donor aged 2-30 years with juvenile idiopathic arthritis.

The rearrangement joins TRBV27 to TRBJ1-5. CDR1 MNHEY and CDR2 SMNVEV come from the germline V gene (reference sequence). This CDR3 contains 16 residues. Only the protein sequence is given. Here the CDR3 reads CASSLMGDYSNQPQHF.

This chain uses TRBV10-3 with TRBJ2-7; TCRdb names TRBD2, which stays unverified in the absence of DNA. The CDR3 covers 13 residues. No DNA appears here. Germline V gene sequence: CDR1 ENHRY, CDR2 SYGVKD. CDR3 sequence reads: CAGAGGASYEQYF.

The chain employs TRBV19 and TRBJ1-6. This CDR3 region has 15 residues. No DNA accompanies this entry. The germline V gene encodes CDR1 LNHDA and CDR2 SQIVND (reference sequence). The CDR3 here is CASKGDVGPNSPLHF.

The chain is built from TRBV5-1 and TRBJ2-7; TCRdb selects TRBD2, and the lack of DNA leaves this call unchecked. CDR3 length: 12 amino acids. DNA was not recorded. Germline V gene data show CDR1 as SGHRS and CDR2 as YFSETQ. CDR3 in amino acids: CASSGGSYEQYF.

The V and J genes are TRBV11-2 and TRBJ1-3. In germline, CDR1 is SGHAT, CDR2 FQNNGV. The CDR3 covers 14 residues. No DNA appears here. CDR3 residues: CASSLEVSGNTIYF.

The rearrangement uses TRBV6-1 and TRBJ2-5; the TCRdb call, TRBD2, lacks DNA for checking. Germline V gives CDR1 MNHNS, CDR2 SASEGT. This CDR3 is 15 amino acids long. The coding DNA is unavailable. CDR3 in amino acids: CASRVAGELKETQYF.

V is TRBV18 and J is TRBJ2-1; TCRdb names TRBD2, which stays unverified in the absence of DNA. The CDR3 is 14 amino acids. No DNA is given. Germline V CDR1 and CDR2: KGHSH, LQKENI. CDR3 residues: CASSLSGRDNEQFF.

V gene TRBV11-3 combines with J gene TRBJ2-1; with no DNA, the TCRdb D assignment of TRBD2 cannot be verified. Germline-derived CDR1 and CDR2 are SGHNT and YENEEA. The CDR3 has 14 amino acids. No DNA has been recorded. The CDR3 sequence is CASSLFGSYNEQFF. Drawing the rest from reference TRBV11-3 and TRBJ2-1, the complete variable domain is EAGVVQSPRYKIIEKKQPVAFWCNPISGHNTLYWYLQNLGQGPELLIRYENEEAVDDSQLPKDRFSAERLKGVDSTLKIQPAELGDSAVYLCASSLFGSYNEQFFGPGTRLTVL.

CDR3: CSASSTDTQYF. The genes are TRBV20-1 and TRBJ2-3. This CDR3 has 11 amino acids. Only the protein is on record. The germline gives CDR1 DFQATT, CDR2 SNEGSKA (reference sequence).

The chain joins TRBV5-1 to TRBJ1-5; checking the TCRdb D call of TRBD1 is not possible without DNA. CDR1 and CDR2 (germline): SGHRS, YFSETQ. The CDR3 has 14 residues. The DNA is not on file. The CDR3: CASSLEGVGQPQHF. Filled out from reference TRBV5-1 and TRBJ1-5, the complete variable domain reads KAGVTQTPRYLIKTRGQQVTLSCSPISGHRSVSWYQQTPGQGLQFLFEYFSETQRNKGNFPGRFSGRQFSNSRSEMNVSTLELGDSALYLCASSLEGVGQPQHFGDGTRLSIL.

The gene calls are TRBV12-5 and TRBJ2-7; TCRdb calls TRBD2, which cannot be checked without DNA. Germline V CDR1 and CDR2: LGHNT, FRNRAP. The CDR3 extends over 18 amino acids. Only the protein sequence is given. This chain's CDR3 is CASGSPPVGHGITYEQYF.

The V and J genes are TRBV6-1 and TRBJ1-3; no DNA is available, so the TRBD1 call from TCRdb remains unchecked. The CDR3 spans 12 residues. No coding sequence is recorded. Germline V lookup: CDR1 MNHNS, CDR2 SASEGT. CDR3 region: CASRYTGNTIYF.

The chain employs TRBV7-8 and TRBJ1-2. The germline CDR1 and CDR2 sequences are SGHVS and FQNEAQ. The CDR3 runs to 14 residues. Only the protein sequence is given. CDR3 loop: CASSSQMGNYGYTF.

The chain combines TRBV25-1 with TRBJ2-7; TCRdb returns TRBD1, unconfirmable since there is no DNA. CDR1 and CDR2 from the germline V gene are MGHDK and SYGVNS. CDR3 length: 11 residues. The entry carries no DNA sequence. The CDR3 is CASTGSYEQYF.

The genes are TRBV18 and TRBJ1-2; TCRdb's D call of TRBD1 is untestable without DNA. Germline V gene lookup returns CDR1 KGHSH and CDR2 LQKENI. There are 14 residues in the CDR3. No coding sequence is recorded. CDR3 amino acids: CASSPSDRGNGYTF. Looking up the rest from reference TRBV18 and TRBJ1-2 gives the full variable domain: NAGVMQNPRHLVRRRGQEARLRCSPMKGHSHVYWYRQLPEEGLKFMVYLQKENIIDESGMPKERFSAEFPKEGPSILRIQQVVRGDSAAYFCASSPSDRGNGYTFGSGTRLTVV.

The CDR3 protein is CASSWGQRYGYTF. The genes are TRBV6-5 and TRBJ1-2; the TCRdb D gene call, TRBD1, has no DNA to confirm it. This CDR3 is built from 13 residues. No DNA has been recorded. CDR1 and CDR2 from the germline V gene are MNHEY and SVGAGI.

The rearrangement joins TRBV5-6 to TRBJ2-7. CDR1 is SGHDT and CDR2 is YYEEEE in the germline V gene. This CDR3 region has 15 residues. Only the protein sequence is given. The CDR3 here is CASSWVSGAGYEQYF. Full variable domain (remainder filled in from reference TRBV5-6 and TRBJ2-7): DAGVTQSPTHLIKTRGQQVTLRCSPKSGHDTVSWYQQALGQGPQFIFQYYEEEERQRGNFPDRFSGHQFPNYSSELNVNALLLGDSALYLCASSWVSGAGYEQYFGPGTRLTVT.

The V call is TRBV5-6, the J call TRBJ2-2; TCRdb designates TRBD2, a call that cannot be tested without DNA. Per germline, CDR1 SGHDT and CDR2 YYEEEE. The CDR3 spans 17 residues. No DNA accompanies this entry. CDR3 region: CASSLGPGSASAGELFF.

V usage is TRBV12-5 and J usage is TRBJ2-3; TCRdb lists TRBD2, though no DNA is available to test this call. Germline-derived CDR1 and CDR2 are LGHNT and FRNRAP. The CDR3 sequence is 16 residues long. DNA for this receptor is not on file. CDR3 residues: CASGPSSGRLGITQYF.

V gene TRBV5-1 combines with J gene TRBJ1-2. The CDR3 runs to 13 residues. Only the protein sequence is given. Germline values: CDR1 SGHRS, CDR2 YFSETQ. The CDR3 sequence: CASSLGGNYGYTF.

The gene calls are TRBV7-2 and TRBJ1-1. The germline CDR1 and CDR2 sequences are SGHTA and FQGNSA. The CDR3 contains 14 residues. The DNA sequence is not available. CDR3 sequence reads: CASSLARDKTEAFF.

The V call is TRBV7-8, the J call TRBJ1-3; TCRdb returns TRBD1, unconfirmable since there is no DNA. Germline CDR1 and CDR2: SGHVS and FQNEAQ. The CDR3 loop spans 17 amino acids. A DNA sequence was not provided. CDR3 region: CASSPGTGGYSGNTIYF.

This chain links TRBV20-1 with TRBJ1-2. This CDR3 has 11 residues. The DNA is not on file. Looked up from germline, CDR1 is DFQATT and CDR2 is SNEGSKA (reference sequence). The CDR3 here is CSASDGHGYTF.

The chain combines TRBV10-3 with TRBJ2-1; TCRdb indicates TRBD2, and absent DNA this call remains unverified. The germline gives CDR1 ENHRY, CDR2 SYGVKD. CDR3 length: 11 residues. No DNA was logged. The CDR3 loop is CAIRETSEQFF.

The chain joins TRBV25-1 to TRBJ1-3; there is no DNA to check the TCRdb D call of TRBD1. The CDR3 extends over 12 amino acids. The coding DNA is unavailable. Germline V gene data show CDR1 as MGHDK and CDR2 as SYGVNS. CDR3 residues: CASAGLGNTIYF. The variable domain in full, completed from reference TRBV25-1 and TRBJ1-3, reads EADIYQTPRYLVIGTGKKITLECSQTMGHDKMYWYQQDPGMELHLIHYSYGVNSTEKGDLSSESTVSRIRTEHFPLTLESARPSHTSQYLCASAGLGNTIYFGEGSWLTVV.

The chain has TRBV29-1 and TRBJ1-2. The CDR3 has 10 residues. The DNA sequence is not available. Germline V gene lookup returns CDR1 SQVTM and CDR2 ANQGSEA. CDR3 region: CQIDRSGYTF.

This rearrangement joins TRBV11-3 to TRBJ2-1. The CDR3 contains 13 residues. No DNA sequence was recorded. The V gene's germline CDR1 is SGHNT and CDR2 YENEEA. CDR3 region: CASSWGNSGEQFF.

This chain uses TRBV6-1 with TRBJ2-4. The CDR3 has 12 amino acids. No DNA sequence was recorded. Germline V gene lookup returns CDR1 MNHNS and CDR2 SASEGT. The CDR3 is CASSPAWGIQYF.